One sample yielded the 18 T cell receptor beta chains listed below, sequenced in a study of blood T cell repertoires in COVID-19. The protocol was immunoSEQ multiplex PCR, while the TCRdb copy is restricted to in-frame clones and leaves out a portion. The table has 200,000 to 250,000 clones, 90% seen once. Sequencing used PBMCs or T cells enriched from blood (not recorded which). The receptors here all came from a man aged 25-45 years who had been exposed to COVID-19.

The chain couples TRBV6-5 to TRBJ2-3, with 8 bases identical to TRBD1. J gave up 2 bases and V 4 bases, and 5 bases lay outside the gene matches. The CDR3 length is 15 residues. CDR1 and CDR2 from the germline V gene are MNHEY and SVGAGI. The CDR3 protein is CASSSGTGNTDTQYF. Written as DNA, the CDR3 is TGTGCCAGCAGTTCCGGGACAGGAAACACAGATACGCAGTATTTT.

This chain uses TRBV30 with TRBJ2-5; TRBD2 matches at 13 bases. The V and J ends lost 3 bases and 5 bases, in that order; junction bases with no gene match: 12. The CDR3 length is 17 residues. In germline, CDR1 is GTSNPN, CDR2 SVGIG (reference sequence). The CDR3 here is CAWSRLAGGRDSETQYF. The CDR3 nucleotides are TGTGCCTGGAGCCGACTAGCGGGGGGCCGGGACTCGGAGACCCAGTACTTC.

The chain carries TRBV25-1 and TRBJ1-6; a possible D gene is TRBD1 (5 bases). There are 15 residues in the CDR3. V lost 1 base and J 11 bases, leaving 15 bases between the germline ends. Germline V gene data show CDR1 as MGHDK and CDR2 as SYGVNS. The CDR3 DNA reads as TGTGCCAGCAGTGAATTCCGGGGGGAGAATGCACCCCTCCACTTT. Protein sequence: CASSEFRGENAPLHF.

The CDR3 loop is CASSSPGVSSTDTQYF. The CDR3 bases are TGCGCCAGCAGCTCGCCGGGTGTTTCTAGCACAGATACGCAGTATTTT. The chain employs TRBV5-1 and TRBJ2-3; D gene ambiguous. V lost 3 bases, J lost 0 bases, and 14 bases lay in between. Germline assignment: CDR1 SGHRS and CDR2 YFSETQ. This CDR3 has 16 amino acids.

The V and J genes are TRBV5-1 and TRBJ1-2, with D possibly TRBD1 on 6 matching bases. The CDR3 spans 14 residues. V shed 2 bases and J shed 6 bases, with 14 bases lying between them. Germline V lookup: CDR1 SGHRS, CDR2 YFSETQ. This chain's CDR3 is CASSFRGGSDGYTF. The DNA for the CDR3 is TGCGCCAGCAGCTTTCGGGGGGGCTCGGATGGCTACACCTTC.

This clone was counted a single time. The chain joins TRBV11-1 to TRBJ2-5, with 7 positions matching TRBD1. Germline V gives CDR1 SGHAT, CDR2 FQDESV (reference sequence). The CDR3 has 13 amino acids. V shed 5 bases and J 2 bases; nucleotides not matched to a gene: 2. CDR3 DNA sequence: TGTGCCAGCAGCCGGGACAGTCAAGAGACCCAGTACTTC. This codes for CASSRDSQETQYF.

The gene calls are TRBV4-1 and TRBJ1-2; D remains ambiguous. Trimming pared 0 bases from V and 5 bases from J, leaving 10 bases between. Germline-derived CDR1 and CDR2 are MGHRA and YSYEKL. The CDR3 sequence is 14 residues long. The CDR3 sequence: CASSQDGVSYGYTF. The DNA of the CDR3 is TGCGCCAGCAGCCAAGACGGGGTCTCGTATGGCTACACCTTC.

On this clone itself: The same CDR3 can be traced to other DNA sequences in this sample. The DNA of the CDR3 is TGTGCCAGCAGTTTACCCGGACAGGACGAAGCTTTCTTT. As protein: CASSLPGQDEAFF. The genes are TRBV12-3 or TRBV12-4 and TRBJ1-1; TRBD1 matches 7 bases. The CDR3 consists of 13 residues. Trimming removed 2 bases from V and 8 bases from J; junction bases left unmatched: 5.

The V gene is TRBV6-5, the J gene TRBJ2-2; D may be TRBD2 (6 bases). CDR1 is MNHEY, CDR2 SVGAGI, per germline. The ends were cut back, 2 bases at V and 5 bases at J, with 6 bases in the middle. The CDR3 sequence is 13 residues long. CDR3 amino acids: CASSYGTTGELFF. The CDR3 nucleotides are TGTGCCAGCAGTTACGGGACTACCGGGGAGCTGTTTTTT.

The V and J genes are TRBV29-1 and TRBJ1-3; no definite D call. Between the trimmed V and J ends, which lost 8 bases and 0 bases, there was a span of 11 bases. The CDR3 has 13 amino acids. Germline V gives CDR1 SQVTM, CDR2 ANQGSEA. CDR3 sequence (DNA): TGCAGCTACGGACTGGGCTCTGGAAACACCATATATTTT. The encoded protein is CSYGLGSGNTIYF.

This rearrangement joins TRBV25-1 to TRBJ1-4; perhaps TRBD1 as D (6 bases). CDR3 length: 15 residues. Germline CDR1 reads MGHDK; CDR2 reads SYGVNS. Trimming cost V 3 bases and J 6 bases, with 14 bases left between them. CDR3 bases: TGTGCCAGCAGTGACCCCGGGACAAGAGATGAAAAACTGTTTTTT. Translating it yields CASSDPGTRDEKLFF.

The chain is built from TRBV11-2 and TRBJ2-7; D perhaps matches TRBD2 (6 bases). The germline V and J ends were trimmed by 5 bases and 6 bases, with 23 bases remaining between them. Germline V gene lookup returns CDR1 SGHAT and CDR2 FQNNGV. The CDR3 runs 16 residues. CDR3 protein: CASSLTPRGAWGEQYF. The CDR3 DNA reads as TGTGCCAGCAGCCTAACCCCGCGGGGCGCTTGGGGCGAGCAGTACTTC.

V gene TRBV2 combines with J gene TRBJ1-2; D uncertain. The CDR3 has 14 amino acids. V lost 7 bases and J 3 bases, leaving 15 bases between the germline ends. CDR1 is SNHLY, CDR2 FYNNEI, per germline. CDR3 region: CASIAGEIYYGYTF. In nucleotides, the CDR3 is TGTGCCAGCATCGCCGGGGAGATATACTATGGCTACACCTTC.

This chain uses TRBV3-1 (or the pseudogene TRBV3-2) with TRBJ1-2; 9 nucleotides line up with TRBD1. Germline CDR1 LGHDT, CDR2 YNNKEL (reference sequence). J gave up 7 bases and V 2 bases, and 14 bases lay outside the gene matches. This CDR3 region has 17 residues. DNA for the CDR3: TGTGCCAGCAGCCAATCGGGAATAATACAGGGGGCGCTTGGCTACACCTTC. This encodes CASSQSGIIQGALGYTF.

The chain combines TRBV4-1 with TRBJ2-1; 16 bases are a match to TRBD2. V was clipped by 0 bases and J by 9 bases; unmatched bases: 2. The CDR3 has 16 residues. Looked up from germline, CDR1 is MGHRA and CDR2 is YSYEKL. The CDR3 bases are TGCGCCAGCAGCCAAGAGGGACTAGCGGGGGGGCGTGAGCAGTTCTTC. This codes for CASSQEGLAGGREQFF.

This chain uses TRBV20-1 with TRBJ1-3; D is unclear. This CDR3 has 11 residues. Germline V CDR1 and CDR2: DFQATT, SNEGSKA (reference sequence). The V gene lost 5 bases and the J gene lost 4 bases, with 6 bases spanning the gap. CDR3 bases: TGCAGTGCTCCGCGGGGAAACACCATATATTTT. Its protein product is CSAPRGNTIYF.

The CDR3 bases are TGCGCCAGCAGTCAAGAGCACAGGGACCTCTCCTATAATTCACCCCTCCACTTT. Protein: CASSQEHRDLSYNSPLHF. The chain employs TRBV23-1 and TRBJ1-6; perhaps TRBD1 as D (6 bases). TRBV23-1 is assigned to the ORF class and has an uncertain function. V shed 2 bases and J shed 0 bases, with 14 bases lying between them. This CDR3 contains 18 residues.

CDR3 DNA sequence: TGTGCCAGCAGCCAGGACAGCTACAATGAGCAGTTCTTC. Translating it yields CASSQDSYNEQFF. V is TRBV7-3 and J is TRBJ2-1; maybe TRBD1 (6 bases). V was clipped by 5 bases and J by 3 bases, with 8 bases between them. The CDR3 totals 13 residues. Germline V gives CDR1 SGHTA, CDR2 FQGTGA.